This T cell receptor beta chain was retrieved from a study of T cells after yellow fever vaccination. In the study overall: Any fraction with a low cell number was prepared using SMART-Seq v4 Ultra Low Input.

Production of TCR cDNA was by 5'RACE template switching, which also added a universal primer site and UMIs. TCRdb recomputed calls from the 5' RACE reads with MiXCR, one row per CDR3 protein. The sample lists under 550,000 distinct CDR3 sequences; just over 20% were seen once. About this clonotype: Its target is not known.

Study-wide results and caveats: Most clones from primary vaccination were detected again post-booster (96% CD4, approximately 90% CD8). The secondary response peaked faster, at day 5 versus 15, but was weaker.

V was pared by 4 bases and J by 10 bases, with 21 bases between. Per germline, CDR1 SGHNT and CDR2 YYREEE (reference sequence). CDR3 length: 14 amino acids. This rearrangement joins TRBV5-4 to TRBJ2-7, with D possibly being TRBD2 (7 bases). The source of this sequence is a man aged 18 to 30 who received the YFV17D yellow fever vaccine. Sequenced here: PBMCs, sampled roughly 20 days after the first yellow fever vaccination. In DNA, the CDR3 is TGTGCCAGCAGCACCGATAGGGGGGGCCTAAGACAGTACGTC. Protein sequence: CASSTDRGGLRQYV.